This T cell receptor (beta chain) was documented in a study of T cell responses to AZD1222 COVID-19 vaccine. General study results and limits: Clonal diversity may have been underestimated, and the donors were mostly white British, with more females than males.

V was shortened by 6 bases and J by 1 base, with 18 bases between the two germline ends. This CDR3 has 16 amino acids. Germline CDR1 reads MNHNY; CDR2 reads SVGAGI (reference sequence). Repertoires were generated with immunoSEQ multiplex PCR, while TCRdb's copy carries only in-frame clones and drops some. The sample records 150,000 to 200,000 clones, less than 95% being singletons. Concerning this clone itself: Its specificity is not known.

This receptor was taken from an adult in good health. The rearrangement joins TRBV6-6 to TRBJ1-1; D is possibly TRBD1 (5 bases). Sequenced material: peripheral blood, taken on day 0 of AZD1222 vaccination. The CDR3 coding sequence is TGTGCCAGCAGCGAGCTAATACAGGTGGCGAACACTGAAGCTTTCTTT. This codes for CASSELIQVANTEAFF.